This T cell receptor (beta chain) was retrieved from a study of T cell repertoires in aging, cancer and after chemotherapy. Overall study context: Donor ages fell into six groups from 30 or younger up to 70 or older. Over several months to years, re-sampled healthy donor repertoires clearly shared clones.

This clonotype was counted only a few times. This CDR3 has 17 residues. V was cut by 3 bases and J by 4 bases, with 19 bases left in between. Germline V gene sequence: CDR1 MGHRA, CDR2 YSYEKL. A mixed TRB-A/B primer pool amplified rearranged TRB by multiplex touch-down PCR. TCRdb re-called the multiplex PCR reads with MiXCR, one entry per CDR3 protein. This sample has 11,000 or so distinct CDR3 sequences, with 24% found just once. The template was genomic DNA from peripheral blood, not RNA. Sequencing used blood. This TCR derives from a human donor in good health. The J gene is TRBJ1-3, the V gene TRBV4-1, with D tentatively TRBD1 (6 bases). The CDR3, as DNA: TGCGCCAGCAGCCAGACGGGAAGGGAACAGGGCGGAAACACCATATATTTT. Translating it yields CASSQTGREQGGNTIYF.